Only a few counts were recorded for the clone carrying this TCR beta chain. Adults between roughly 18 and 95 years of age took part from 24 US areas. These data belong to a study of blood T cell repertoires in COVID-19. Whole-study context: PBMCs, B-cell-depleted T cells, or T cells provided the cDNA or gDNA that made up the material.

Authors' data handling: For nucleated cells, counts were estimated from reference gene primer amplification. Profiling relied on immunoSEQ multiplex PCR, and the TCRdb table lists in-frame clones only, not all of them. For V, J and clone size, that table is used; D and trimming come from the DNA. The data contain about 300,000 clones, about 85% of them singletons. Source material: PBMCs or T cells enriched from blood (not recorded which). The TCR originated in a woman aged 30 to 39 who had been exposed to COVID-19.

In DNA, the CDR3 is TGTGCCATCAGTGTGGCGGGGAAGCAGTACTTC. It encodes CAISVAGKQYF. This rearrangement joins TRBV10-3 to TRBJ2-7, with D maybe TRBD2 (6 bases). CDR1 and CDR2 from the germline V gene are ENHRY and SYGVKD. V gave up 4 bases and J gave up 8 bases, with 9 bases separating them. This CDR3 has 11 amino acids.